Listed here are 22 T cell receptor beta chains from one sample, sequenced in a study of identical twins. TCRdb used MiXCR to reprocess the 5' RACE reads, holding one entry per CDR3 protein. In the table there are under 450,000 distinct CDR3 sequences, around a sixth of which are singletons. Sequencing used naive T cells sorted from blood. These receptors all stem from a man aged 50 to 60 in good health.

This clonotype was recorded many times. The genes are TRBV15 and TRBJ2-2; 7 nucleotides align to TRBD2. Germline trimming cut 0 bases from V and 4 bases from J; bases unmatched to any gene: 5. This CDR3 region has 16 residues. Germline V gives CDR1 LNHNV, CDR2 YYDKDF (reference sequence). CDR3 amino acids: CATSREPAGSTGELFF. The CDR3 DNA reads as TGTGCCACCAGCAGAGAGCCAGCGGGAAGCACCGGGGAGCTGTTTTTT.

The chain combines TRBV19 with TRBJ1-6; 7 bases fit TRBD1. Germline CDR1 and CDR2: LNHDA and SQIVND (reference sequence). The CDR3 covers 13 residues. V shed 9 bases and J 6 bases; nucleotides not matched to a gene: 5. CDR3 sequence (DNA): TGTGCCAGCCGACAGGGAGGTAATTCACCCCTCCACTTT. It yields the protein CASRQGGNSPLHF.

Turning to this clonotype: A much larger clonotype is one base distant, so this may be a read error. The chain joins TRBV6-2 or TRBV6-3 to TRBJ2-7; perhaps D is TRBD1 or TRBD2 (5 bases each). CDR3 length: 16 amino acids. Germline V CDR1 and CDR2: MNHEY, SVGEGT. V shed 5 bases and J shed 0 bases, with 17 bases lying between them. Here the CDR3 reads CASSHTSGTVSYEQYF. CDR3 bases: TGTGCCAGCAGTCATACCTCCGGGACGGTCTCCTACGAGCAGTACTTC.

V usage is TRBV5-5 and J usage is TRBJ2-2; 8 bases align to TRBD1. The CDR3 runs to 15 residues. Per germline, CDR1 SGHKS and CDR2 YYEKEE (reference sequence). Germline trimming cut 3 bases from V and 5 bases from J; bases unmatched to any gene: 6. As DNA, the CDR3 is TGTGCCAGCAGCTGGAGGACAGGGACTACCGGGGAGCTGTTTTTT. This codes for CASSWRTGTTGELFF.

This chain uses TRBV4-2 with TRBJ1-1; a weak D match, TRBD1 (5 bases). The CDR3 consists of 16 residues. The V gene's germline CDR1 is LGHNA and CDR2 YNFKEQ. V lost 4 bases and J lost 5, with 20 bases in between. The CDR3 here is CASSPRGGFTGTEAFF. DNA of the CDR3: TGTGCCAGCAGCCCCCGGGGCGGCTTTACCGGGACTGAAGCTTTCTTT.

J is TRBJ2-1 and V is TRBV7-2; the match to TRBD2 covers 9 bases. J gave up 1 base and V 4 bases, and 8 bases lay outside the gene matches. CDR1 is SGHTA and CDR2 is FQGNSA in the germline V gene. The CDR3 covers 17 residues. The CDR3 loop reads CASSSGGLAGSYNEQFF. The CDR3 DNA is TGTGCCAGCAGCTCAGGTGGGCTAGCGGGGTCCTACAATGAGCAGTTCTTC. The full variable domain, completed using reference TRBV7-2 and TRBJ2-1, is GAGVSQSPSNKVTEKGKDVELRCDPISGHTALYWYRQSLGQGLEFLIYFQGNSAPDKSGLPSDRFSAERTGGSVSTLTIQRTQQEDSAVYLCASSSGGLAGSYNEQFFGPGTRLTVL.

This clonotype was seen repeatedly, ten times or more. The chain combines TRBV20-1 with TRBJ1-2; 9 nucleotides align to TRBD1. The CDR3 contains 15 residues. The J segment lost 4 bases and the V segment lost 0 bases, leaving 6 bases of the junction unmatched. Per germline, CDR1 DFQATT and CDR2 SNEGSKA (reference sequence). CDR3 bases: TGCAGTGCTAGAGACGGGACAGGGTCCCTCTATGGCTACACCTTC. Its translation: CSARDGTGSLYGYTF.

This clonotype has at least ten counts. As DNA, the CDR3 is TGCGCCAGCAGCCAAGGGACGGCCCAGACGGCCCTCCACTTT. Translated, it gives CASSQGTAQTALHF. V gene TRBV4-3 combines with J gene TRBJ1-6; D is unresolved. V shed 1 base and J shed 14 bases, with 15 bases lying between them. CDR3 size: 14 residues. The germline V gene has CDR1 LGHNA and CDR2 YSLEER.

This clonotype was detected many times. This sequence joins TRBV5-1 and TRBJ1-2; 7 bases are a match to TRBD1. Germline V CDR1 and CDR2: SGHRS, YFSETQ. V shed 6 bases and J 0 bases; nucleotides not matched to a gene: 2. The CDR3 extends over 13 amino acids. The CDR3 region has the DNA TGCGCCAGCACAGGGGGGACTAACTATGGCTACACCTTC. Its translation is CASTGGTNYGYTF. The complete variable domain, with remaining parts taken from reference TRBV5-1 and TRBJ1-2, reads KAGVTQTPRYLIKTRGQQVTLSCSPISGHRSVSWYQQTPGQGLQFLFEYFSETQRNKGNFPGRFSGRQFSNSRSEMNVSTLELGDSALYLCASTGGTNYGYTFGSGTRLTVV.

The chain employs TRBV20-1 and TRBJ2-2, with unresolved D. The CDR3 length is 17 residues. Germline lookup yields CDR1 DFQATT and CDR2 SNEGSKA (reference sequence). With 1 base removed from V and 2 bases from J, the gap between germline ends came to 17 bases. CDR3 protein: CSARGLIGGANTGELFF. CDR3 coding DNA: TGCAGTGCTAGAGGACTGATTGGCGGAGCAAACACCGGGGAGCTGTTTTTT.

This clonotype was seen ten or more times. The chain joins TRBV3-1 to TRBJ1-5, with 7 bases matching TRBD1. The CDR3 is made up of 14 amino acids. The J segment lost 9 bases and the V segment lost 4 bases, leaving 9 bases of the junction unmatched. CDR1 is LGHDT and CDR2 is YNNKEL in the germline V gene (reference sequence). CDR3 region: CASSPRQGTGPQHF. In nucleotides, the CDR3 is TGTGCCAGCAGCCCACGACAGGGAACTGGGCCCCAGCATTTT.

This CDR3 is CASSPIYTDTQYF. CDR3 nucleotides: TGCGCCAGCAGTCCTATATACACAGATACGCAGTATTTT. This rearrangement joins TRBV5-1 to TRBJ2-3, with D hard to call. Trimming took off 5 bases at V and 2 bases at J, with 9 bases between the two ends. From germline, CDR1 is SGHRS and CDR2 YFSETQ. The CDR3 spans 13 residues.

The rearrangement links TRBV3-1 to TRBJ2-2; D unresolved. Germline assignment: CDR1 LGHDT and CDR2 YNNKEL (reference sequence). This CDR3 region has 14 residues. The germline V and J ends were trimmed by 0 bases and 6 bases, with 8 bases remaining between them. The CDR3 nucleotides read TGTGCCAGCAGCCAAGATCGTGTCGCCGGGGAGCTGTTTTTT. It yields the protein CASSQDRVAGELFF.

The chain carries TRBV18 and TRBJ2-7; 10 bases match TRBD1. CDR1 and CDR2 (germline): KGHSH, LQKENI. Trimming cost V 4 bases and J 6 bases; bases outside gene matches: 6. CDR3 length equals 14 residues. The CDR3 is CASSRGQGRREQYF. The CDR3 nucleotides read TGTGCCAGCTCACGGGGACAGGGGAGGCGCGAGCAGTACTTC.

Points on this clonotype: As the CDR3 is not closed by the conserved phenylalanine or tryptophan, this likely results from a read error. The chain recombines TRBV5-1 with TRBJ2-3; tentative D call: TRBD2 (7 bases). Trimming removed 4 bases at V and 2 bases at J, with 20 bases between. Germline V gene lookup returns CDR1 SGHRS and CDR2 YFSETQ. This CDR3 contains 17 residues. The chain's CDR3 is CASSPARGGQLTDTQYL. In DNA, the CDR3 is TGCGCCAGCAGCCCGGCGAGGGGGGGCCAACTCACAGATACGCAGTATCTT.

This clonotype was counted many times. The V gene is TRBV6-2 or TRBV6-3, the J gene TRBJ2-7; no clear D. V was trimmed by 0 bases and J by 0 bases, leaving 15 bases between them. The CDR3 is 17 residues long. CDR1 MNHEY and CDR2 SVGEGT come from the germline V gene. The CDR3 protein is CASSYSPLGSSSYEQYF. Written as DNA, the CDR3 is TGTGCCAGCAGTTACTCGCCGCTTGGTAGCAGCTCCTACGAGCAGTACTTC.

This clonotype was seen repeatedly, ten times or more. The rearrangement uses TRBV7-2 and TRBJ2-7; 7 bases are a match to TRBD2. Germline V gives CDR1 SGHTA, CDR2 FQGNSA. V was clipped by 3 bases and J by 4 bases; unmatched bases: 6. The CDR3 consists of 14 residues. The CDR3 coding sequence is TGTGCCAGCAGCTTTTTAGCGGGCAATTACGAGCAGTACTTC. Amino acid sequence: CASSFLAGNYEQYF.

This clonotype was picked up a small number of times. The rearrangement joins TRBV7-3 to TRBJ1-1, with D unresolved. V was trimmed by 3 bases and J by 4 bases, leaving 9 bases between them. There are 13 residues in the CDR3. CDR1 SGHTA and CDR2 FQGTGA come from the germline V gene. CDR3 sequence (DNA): TGTGCCAGCAGCTTGAGCGAGGCCACTGAAGCTTTCTTT. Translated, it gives CASSLSEATEAFF. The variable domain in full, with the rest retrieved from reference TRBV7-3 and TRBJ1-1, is GAGVSQTPSNKVTEKGKYVELRCDPISGHTALYWYRQSLGQGPEFLIYFQGTGAADDSGLPNDRFFAVRPEGSVSTLKIQRTERGDSAVYLCASSLSEATEAFFGQGTRLTVV.

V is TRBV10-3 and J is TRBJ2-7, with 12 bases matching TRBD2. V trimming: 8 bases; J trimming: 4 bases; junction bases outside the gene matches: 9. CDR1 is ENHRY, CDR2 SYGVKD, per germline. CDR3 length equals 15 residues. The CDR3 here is CAIGSLAGGLYEQYF. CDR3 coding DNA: TGTGCCATCGGGAGCCTAGCGGGAGGGTTGTACGAGCAGTACTTC.

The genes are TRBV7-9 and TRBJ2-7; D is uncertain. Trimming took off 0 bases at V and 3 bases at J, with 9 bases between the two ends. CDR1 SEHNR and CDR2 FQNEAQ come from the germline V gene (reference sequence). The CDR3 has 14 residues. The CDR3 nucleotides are TGTGCCAGCAGCTTAGCTTTGACCGGCTACGAGCAGTACTTC. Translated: CASSLALTGYEQYF.

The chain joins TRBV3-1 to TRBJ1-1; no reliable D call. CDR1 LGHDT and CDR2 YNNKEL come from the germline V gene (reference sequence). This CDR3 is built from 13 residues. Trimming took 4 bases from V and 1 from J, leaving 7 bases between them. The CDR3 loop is CASSRRKNTEAFF. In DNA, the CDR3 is TGTGCCAGCAGCCGTAGGAAGAACACTGAAGCTTTCTTT.

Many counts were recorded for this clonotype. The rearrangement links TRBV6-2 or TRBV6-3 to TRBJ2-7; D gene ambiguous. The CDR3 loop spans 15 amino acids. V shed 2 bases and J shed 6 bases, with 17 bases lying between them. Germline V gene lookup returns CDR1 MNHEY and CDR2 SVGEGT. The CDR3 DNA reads TGTGCCAGCAGTTACGTCTCGGTCCCCCCGCGCGAGCAGTACTTC. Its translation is CASSYVSVPPREQYF.